The clone carrying this T cell receptor (beta chain) has a count of ten or more. Its cognate antigen is unknown. Unique molecular identifiers were incorporated when the TCRbeta library was constructed. TCRdb reanalysed the PCR reads using MiXCR and keeps one entry per CDR3 protein. Among about 250,000 distinct CDR3 sequences listed, roughly a quarter were seen once. Per the germline V gene, CDR1 is SGHRS and CDR2 is YFSETQ. J gave up 1 base and V 4 bases, and 6 bases lay outside the gene matches. The CDR3 length is 17 residues. This entry comes from a study of T-cell reconstitution after alpha-beta-depleted transplantation in children. The study's findings and limits: At one year after transplant, newly produced T cells mostly accounted for T-cell counts and diversity.

Sequencing used PBMCs, mostly from graft donor cells, obtained 360 days after TCRalphabeta/CD19-depleted stem cell transplant. V and J are TRBV5-1 and TRBJ2-2, with 11 bases fitting TRBD2. The clonotype was recovered from a female patient under 10 years old who had a stem cell transplant for congenital amegakaryocytic thrombocytopenia, so the T cells may come from the graft donor. This CDR3 is CASSRDTSGRNTGELFF. CDR3 DNA sequence: TGCGCCAGCAGCCGGGACACTAGCGGGAGGAACACCGGGGAGCTGTTTTTT.